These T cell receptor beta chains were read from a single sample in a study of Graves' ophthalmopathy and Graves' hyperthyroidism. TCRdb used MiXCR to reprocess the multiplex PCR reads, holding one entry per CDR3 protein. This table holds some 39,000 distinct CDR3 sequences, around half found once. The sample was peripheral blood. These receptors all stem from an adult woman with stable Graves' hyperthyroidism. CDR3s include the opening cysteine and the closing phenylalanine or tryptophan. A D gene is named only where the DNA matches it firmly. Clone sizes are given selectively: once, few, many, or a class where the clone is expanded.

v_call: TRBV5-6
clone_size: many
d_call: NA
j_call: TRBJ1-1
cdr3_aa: CASRAGAMNTEAFF
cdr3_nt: TGTGCCAGCAGGGCAGGGGCCATGAACACTGAAGCTTTCTTT

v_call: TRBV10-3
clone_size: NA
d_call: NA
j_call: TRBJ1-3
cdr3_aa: CAISGSNTGTTVYF
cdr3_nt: TGTGCCATCAGTGGGTCGAACACTGGAACCACCGTATATTTT

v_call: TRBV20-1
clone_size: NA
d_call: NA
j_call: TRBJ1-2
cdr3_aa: CSAQTGDYGYTF
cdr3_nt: TGCAGTGCCCAGACAGGAGACTATGGCTACACCTTC

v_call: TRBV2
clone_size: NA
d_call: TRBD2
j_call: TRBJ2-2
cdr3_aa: CASRARVAGAQTGELFF
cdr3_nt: TGTGCCAGCAGGGCAAGGGTAGCGGGAGCACAGACCGGGGAGCTGTTTTTC

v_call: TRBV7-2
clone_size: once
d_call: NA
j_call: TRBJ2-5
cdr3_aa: CASSVGQRAQEPQYF
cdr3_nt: TGTGCCAGCAGCGTGGGACAGCGGGCCCAAGAGCCCCAGTACTTC

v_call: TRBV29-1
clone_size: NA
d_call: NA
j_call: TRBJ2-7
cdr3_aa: CSVEGGEFYEQYF
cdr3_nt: TGCAGCGTTGAAGGGGGTGAGTTCTACGAGCAGTACTTC

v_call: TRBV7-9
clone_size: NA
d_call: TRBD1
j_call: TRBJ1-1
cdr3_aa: CASSSRTGGDTEAFF
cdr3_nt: TGTGCCAGCAGCTCTCGGACAGGAGGGGATACTGAAGCTTTCTTT

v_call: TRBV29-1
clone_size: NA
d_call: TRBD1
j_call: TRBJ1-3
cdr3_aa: CSDGGQGSGNTIYF
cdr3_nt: TGCAGCGACGGGGGACAGGGGTCTGGAAACACCATATATTTT

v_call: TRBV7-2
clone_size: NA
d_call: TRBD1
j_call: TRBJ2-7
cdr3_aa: CASSLRHQGQGAYEQYF
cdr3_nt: TGTGCCAGCAGCTTACGGCACCAGGGACAGGGGGCGTACGAGCAGTACTTC

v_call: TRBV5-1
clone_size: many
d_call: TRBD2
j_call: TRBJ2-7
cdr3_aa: CASSLGTSGSNEQYF
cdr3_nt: TGCGCCAGCAGCTTGGGGACTAGCGGGAGCAACGAGCAGTACTTC

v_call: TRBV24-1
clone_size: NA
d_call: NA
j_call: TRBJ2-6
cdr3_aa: CATSEGGLNTEAF
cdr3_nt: TGTGCCACCAGTGAAGGCGGATTGAACACTGAAGCTTTC

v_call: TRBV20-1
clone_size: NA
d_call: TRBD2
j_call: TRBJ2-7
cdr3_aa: CSARASGAGAYEQYF
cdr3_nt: TGCAGTGCTAGAGCTTCCGGGGCGGGGGCCTACGAGCAGTACTTC

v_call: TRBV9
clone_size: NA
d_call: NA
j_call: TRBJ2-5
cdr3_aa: CASSADGETQYF
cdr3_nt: TGTGCCAGCAGCGCAGACGGGGAGACACAGTACTTC

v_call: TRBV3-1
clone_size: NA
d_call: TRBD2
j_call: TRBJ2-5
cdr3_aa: CASSGTSGSSYQETQYF
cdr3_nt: TGTGCCAGCAGCGGGACTAGCGGGAGTTCGTACCAAGAGACCCAGTACTTC

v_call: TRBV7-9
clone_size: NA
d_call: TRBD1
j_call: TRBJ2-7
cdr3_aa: CGSSSVGTGPYEQYF
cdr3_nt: TGTGGCAGCAGCTCCGTTGGGACAGGACCTTATGAGCAGTACTTC

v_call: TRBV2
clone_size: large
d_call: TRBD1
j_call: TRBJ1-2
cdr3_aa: CASSLQGNGYTF
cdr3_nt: TGTGCCAGCAGTCTACAGGGGAATGGCTACACCTTC

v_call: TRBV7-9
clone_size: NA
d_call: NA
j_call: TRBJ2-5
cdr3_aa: CASSGRLTASETQYF
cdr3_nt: TGTGCCAGCAGCGGTCGGCTGACAGCCTCCGAGACCCAGTACTTC

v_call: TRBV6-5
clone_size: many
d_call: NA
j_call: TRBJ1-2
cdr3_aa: CASSYDPTGYGYTF
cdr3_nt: TGTGCCAGCAGTTATGACCCCACAGGCTATGGCTACACCTTC

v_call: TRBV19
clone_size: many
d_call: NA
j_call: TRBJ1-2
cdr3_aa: CASSTWDIRPNYGYTF
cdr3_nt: TGTGCCAGTAGTACTTGGGACATCCGCCCTAACTATGGCTACACCTTC

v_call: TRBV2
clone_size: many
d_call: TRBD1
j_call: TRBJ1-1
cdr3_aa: CASDGGQLNTEAFF
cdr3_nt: TGTGCCAGCGACGGGGGACAGCTGAACACTGAAGCTTTCTTT

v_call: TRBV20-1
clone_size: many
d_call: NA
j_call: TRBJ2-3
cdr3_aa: CSAHPRRDGTDTQYF
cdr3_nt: TGCAGTGCTCACCCCCGGCGGGATGGCACAGATACGCAGTATTTT

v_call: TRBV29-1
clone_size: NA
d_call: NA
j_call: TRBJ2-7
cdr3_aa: CSVDRGGPHEQYF
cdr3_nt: TGCAGCGTCGACAGGGGAGGGCCCCACGAGCAGTACTTC

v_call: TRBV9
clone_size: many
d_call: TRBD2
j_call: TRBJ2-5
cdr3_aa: CASSELAGGPQTQYF
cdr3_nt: TGTGCCAGCAGCGAACTAGCGGGAGGGCCGCAGACCCAGTACTTC

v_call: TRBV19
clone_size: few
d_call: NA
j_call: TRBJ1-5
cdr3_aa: CASARAGGNQPQHF
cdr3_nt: TGTGCCAGTGCCCGGGCAGGGGGCAATCAGCCCCAGCATTTT

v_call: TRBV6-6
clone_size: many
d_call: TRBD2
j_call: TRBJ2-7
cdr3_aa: CASSYSGGSDYEQYF
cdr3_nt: TGTGCCAGCAGTTACTCGGGCGGGAGTGACTACGAGCAGTACTTC

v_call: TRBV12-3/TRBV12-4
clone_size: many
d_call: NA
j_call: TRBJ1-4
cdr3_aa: CASSPYRMGDEKLFF
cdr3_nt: TGTGCCAGCAGCCCCTACCGGATGGGGGATGAAAAACTGTTTTTT

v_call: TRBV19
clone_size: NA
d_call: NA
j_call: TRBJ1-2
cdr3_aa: CASSIGGLEAFFGYTF
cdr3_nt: NA

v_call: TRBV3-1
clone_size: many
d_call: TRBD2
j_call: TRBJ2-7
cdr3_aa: CASSQDQREVGYEQYF
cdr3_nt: TGTGCCAGCAGCCAAGATCAACGGGAGGTGGGCTACGAGCAGTACTTC

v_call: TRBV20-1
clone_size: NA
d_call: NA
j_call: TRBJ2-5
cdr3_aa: CSAASGGLGAFFGQGTQETQYF
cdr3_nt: NA

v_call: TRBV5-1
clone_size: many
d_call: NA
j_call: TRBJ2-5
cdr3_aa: CASSLVGGGTEETQYF
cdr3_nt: TGCGCCAGCAGCTTGGTGGGGGGCGGGACCGAAGAGACCCAGTACTTC

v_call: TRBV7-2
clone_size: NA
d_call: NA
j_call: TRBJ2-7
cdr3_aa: CASSLQVGEYEQYF
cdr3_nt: TGTGCCAGCAGCCTCCAGGTGGGGGAATACGAGCAGTACTTC

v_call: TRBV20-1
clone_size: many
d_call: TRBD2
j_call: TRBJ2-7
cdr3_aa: CSARGLAGAYEQYF
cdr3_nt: TGCAGTGCTAGAGGACTAGCGGGAGCCTACGAGCAGTACTTC

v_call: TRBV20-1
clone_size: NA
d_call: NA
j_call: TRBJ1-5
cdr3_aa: CSARRGGNQPQHF
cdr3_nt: TGCAGTGCTAGAAGGGGGGGCAATCAGCCCCAGCATTTT

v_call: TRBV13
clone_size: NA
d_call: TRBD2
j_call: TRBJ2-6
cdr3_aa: CASQEGTSGSRLGANVLTF
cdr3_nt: TGTGCCAGCCAAGAGGGGACTAGCGGGAGTCGCTTAGGGGCCAACGTCCTGACTTTC

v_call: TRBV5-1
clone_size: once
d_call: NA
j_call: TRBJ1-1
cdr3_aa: CACSLLGIPGEAFF
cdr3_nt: TGCGCCTGCAGCTTGTTGGGGATACCTGGTGAAGCTTTCTTT

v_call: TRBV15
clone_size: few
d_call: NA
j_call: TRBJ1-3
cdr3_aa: CATSGSSGNTIYF
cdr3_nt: TGTGCCACCAGTGGCAGCTCTGGAAACACCATATATTTT

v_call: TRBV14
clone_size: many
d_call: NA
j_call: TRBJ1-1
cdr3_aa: CASSQALGLGGAFF
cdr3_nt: TGTGCCAGCAGCCAAGCCCTGGGACTCGGGGGGGCTTTCTTT

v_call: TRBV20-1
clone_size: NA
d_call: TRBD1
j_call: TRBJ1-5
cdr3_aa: CSAYGQGSNQPQHF
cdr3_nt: TGCAGTGCCTATGGACAGGGTAGCAATCAGCCCCAGCATTTT

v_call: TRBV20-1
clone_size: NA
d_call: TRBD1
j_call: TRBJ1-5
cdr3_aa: CSADGQGARNQPQHF
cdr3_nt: TGCAGTGCCGATGGACAGGGGGCCCGCAATCAGCCCCAGCATTTT

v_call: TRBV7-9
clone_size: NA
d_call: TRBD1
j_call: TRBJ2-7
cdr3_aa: CASSSVGTGSYEQYF
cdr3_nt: TGTGCCAGCAGCTCCGTTGGGACAGGCTCCTACGAGCAGTACTTC

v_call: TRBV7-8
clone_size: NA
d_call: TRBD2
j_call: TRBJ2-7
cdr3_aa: CASSVGGTNSYEQYF
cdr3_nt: TGTGCCAGCAGCGTGGGGGGGACCAACTCCTACGAGCAGTACTTC

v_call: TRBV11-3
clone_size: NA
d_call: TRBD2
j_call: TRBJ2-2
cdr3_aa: CASSPSGGNTGELFF
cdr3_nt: TGTGCCAGCAGCCCCTCGGGAGGGAACACCGGGGAGCTGTTTTTT

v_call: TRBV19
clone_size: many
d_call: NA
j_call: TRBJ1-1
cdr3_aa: CASSITTHPTEAFF
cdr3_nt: TGTGCCAGTAGTATAACAACCCACCCGACTGAAGCTTTCTTT

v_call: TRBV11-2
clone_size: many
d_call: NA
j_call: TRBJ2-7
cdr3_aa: CASSLNRPYEQYF
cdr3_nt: TGTGCCAGCAGCTTGAACAGGCCCTACGAGCAGTACTTC

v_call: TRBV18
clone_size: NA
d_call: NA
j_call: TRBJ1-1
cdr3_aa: CASSPVRTEPTEAFF
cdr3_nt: TGTGCCAGCTCACCGGTTCGGACAGAGCCCACTGAAGCTTTCTTT

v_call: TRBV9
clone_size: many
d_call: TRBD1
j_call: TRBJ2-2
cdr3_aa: CASSAWRTGNTGELFF
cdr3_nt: TGTGCCAGCAGCGCATGGCGGACAGGGAACACCGGGGAGCTGTTTTTT

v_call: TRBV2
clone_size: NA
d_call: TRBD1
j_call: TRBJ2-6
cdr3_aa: CASSEAIGTEVLTF
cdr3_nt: TGTGCCAGCAGTGAAGCGATCGGGACAGAGGTCCTGACTTTC

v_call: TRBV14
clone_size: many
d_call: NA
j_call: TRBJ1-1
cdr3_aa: CASSRRRGVEAFF
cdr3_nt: TGTGCCAGCAGCCGTCGCCGGGGGGTTGAAGCTTTCTTT

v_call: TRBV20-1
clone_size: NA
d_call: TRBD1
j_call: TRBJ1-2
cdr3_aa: CSARVLGQGAGGYTF
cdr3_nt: TGCAGTGCTAGAGTTCTTGGACAGGGGGCGGGTGGCTACACCTTC

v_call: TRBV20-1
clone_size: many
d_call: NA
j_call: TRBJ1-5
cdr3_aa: CSAMWAGGNINQPQHF
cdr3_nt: TGCAGTGCTATGTGGGCTGGGGGCAATATAAATCAGCCCCAGCATTTT

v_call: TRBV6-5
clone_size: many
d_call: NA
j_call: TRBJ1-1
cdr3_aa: CASTYSTDTEAFF
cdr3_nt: TGTGCCAGCACTTACTCGACAGACACTGAAGCTTTCTTT

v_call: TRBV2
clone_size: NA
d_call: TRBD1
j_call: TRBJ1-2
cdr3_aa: CASSSGQGGNYGYTF
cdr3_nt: TGTGCCAGCAGTTCCGGACAGGGCGGGAACTATGGCTACACCTTC

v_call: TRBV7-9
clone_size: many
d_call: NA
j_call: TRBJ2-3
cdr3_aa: CASSLAGPTDTQYF
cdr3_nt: TGTGCCAGCAGCTTAGCGGGCCCCACAGATACGCAGTATTTT

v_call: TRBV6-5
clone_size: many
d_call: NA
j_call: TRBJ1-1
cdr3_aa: CASSYSFRSEAFF
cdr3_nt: TGTGCCAGCAGTTACTCGTTCAGGTCCGAAGCTTTCTTT

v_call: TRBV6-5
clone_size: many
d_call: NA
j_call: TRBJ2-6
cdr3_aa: CASSTPPGRTGSGANVLTF
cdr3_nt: TGTGCCAGCAGTACCCCCCCGGGCCGAACGGGATCTGGGGCCAACGTCCTGACTTTC

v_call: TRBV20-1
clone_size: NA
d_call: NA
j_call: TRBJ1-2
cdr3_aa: CSARGPGGGNYGYTF
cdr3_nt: TGCAGTGCTAGAGGGCCGGGGGGCGGTAACTATGGCTACACCTTC

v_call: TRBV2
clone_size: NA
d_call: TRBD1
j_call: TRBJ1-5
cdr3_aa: CASSRLTGGNQPQHF
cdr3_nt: TGTGCCAGCAGCCGACTTACAGGGGGCAATCAGCCCCAGCATTTT

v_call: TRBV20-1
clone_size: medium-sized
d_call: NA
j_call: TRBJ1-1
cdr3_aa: CSASTGRDTEAFF
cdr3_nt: TGCAGTGCTAGCACAGGGCGGGACACTGAAGCTTTCTTT

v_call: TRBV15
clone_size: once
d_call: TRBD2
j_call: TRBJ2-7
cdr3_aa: CATSREPGLAGFSYEQYF
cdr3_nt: TGTGCCACCAGCAGAGAACCGGGACTAGCGGGATTCTCCTACGAGCAGTACTTC